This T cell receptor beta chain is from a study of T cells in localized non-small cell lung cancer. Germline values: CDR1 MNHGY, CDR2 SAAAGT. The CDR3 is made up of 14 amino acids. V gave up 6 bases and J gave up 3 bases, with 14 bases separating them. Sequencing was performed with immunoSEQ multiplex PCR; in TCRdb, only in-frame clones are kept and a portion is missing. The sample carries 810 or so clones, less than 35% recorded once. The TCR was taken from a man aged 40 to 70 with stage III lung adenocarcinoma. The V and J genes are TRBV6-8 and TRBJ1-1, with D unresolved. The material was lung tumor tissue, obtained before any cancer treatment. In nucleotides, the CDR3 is TGTGCCAGCAGCGCGATGCCGGGGTACACTGAAGCTTTCTTT. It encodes CASSAMPGYTEAFF.